One T cell receptor (beta chain) is described in this entry. The sample comes from a study of blood T cell repertoires in COVID-19. Assay: immunoSEQ multiplex PCR; the TCRdb copy retains only in-frame clones and omits some. The sample has about 670,000 clones, approximately 90% seen once. Germline CDR1 is LGHNT and CDR2 is FRNRAP. The CDR3 runs 13 residues. The germline V and J ends were trimmed by 6 bases and 6 bases, with 14 bases remaining between them. The sequence was obtained from a woman younger than 30 with acute or convalescent COVID-19. Material for sequencing was peripheral blood. This chain joins TRBV12-5 and TRBJ1-1, with a tentative D call TRBD1 (6 bases). The CDR3 nucleotides are TGTGCTAGTGGCACCCCGACAGGTCCTGAAGCTTTCTTT. Amino acid sequence: CASGTPTGPEAFF.